Listed here is a single T cell receptor beta chain. Germline-derived CDR1 and CDR2 are MDHEN and SYDVKM. V was pared by 4 bases and J by 5 bases, with 6 bases between. This CDR3 has 11 amino acids. This entry is derived from a study of cytomegalovirus exposure and HLA in healthy donors. The PCR was carried out with 60 Vbeta primers and 13 Jbeta primers. TCRdb keeps only in-frame clones here, not all; method: immunoSEQ multiplex PCR. In the table there are about 190,000 clones, 70% to 80% of which are singletons. This receptor was taken from a woman in her fifties or sixties in good health and CMV-seronegative. Sequences were obtained from PBMCs. V and J are TRBV28 and TRBJ2-7; D not certain. The CDR3 is CASSSTHEQYF. CDR3 bases: TGTGCCAGCAGTTCCACACACGAGCAGTACTTC. The entire variable domain, with the rest obtained from reference TRBV28 and TRBJ2-7, is as follows: DVKVTQSSRYLVKRTGEKVFLECVQDMDHENMFWYRQDPGLGLRLIYFSYDVKMKEKGDIPEGYSVSREKKERFSLILESASTNQTSMYLCASSSTHEQYFGPGTRLTVT.